This TCR beta chain is drawn from a study of blood T cell repertoires in COVID-19. The CDR3 runs to 13 residues. Each participant's cohort was designated according to participant-reported clinical history. Recovery among Cohort 3 donors was established by two negative PCRs, clearance, or symptom resolution. Sequencing was performed with immunoSEQ multiplex PCR; in TCRdb, only in-frame clones are kept and a portion is missing. This sample yields approximately 450,000 clones, of which roughly nine tenths are seen a single time; roughly 1.1% belongs to the top ten. The sample comprised PBMCs or T cells enriched from blood (not recorded which). The rearrangement joins TRBV23-1 to TRBJ1-6; weak D call: TRBD1 (5 bases). TRBV23-1 is placed among ORFs of uncertain function. This TCR came from a man aged 25-45 years who had recovered from COVID-19. Written as DNA, the CDR3 is TGCGGAGCCCCGGACAACTATAATTCACCCCTCCACTTT. As protein: CGAPDNYNSPLHF.